Below are 17 T cell receptor beta chains sequenced from a single sample in a study of metastatic and nonmetastatic thyroid tumors. All patients were treatment-naive before thyroid surgery. TCRdb ran MiXCR on the PCR reads. The sample lists just over 14,000 clones, approximately 3.8% occurring once. Sequencing was carried out using tumor tissue. These receptors came from a female donor with papillary thyroid cancer or a benign thyroid nodule (not recorded which). Some clones in this sample may be carry-over from other donors' samples.

This clone was seen repeatedly, ten times or more. This rearrangement joins TRBV5-5 to TRBJ2-7; maybe TRBD1 (5 bases). Germline V gene lookup returns CDR1 SGHKS and CDR2 YYEKEE (reference sequence). This CDR3 is built from 16 residues. V gave up 0 bases and J gave up 2 bases, with 15 bases separating them. The DNA of the CDR3 is TGTGCCAGCAGCTTGGAGGTTGGCAGGGAAGCCTACGAGCAGTACTTC. Protein sequence: CASSLEVGREAYEQYF.

The rearrangement joins TRBV6-1 to TRBJ2-3; 8 bases agree with TRBD2. Germline loops: CDR1 MNHNS, CDR2 SASEGT. The CDR3 is made up of 15 amino acids. With V trimmed by 7 bases and J by 2 bases, 8 bases remained unmatched. CDR3: CASKRLALDTDTQYF. The CDR3 DNA reads as TGTGCCAGCAAAAGACTAGCGCTAGACACAGATACGCAGTATTTT.

This clone was picked up a small number of times. The chain combines TRBV9 with TRBJ2-6; D unclear. Per germline, CDR1 SGDLS and CDR2 YYNGEE. The CDR3 is made up of 16 amino acids. Trimming took 4 bases from V and 0 from J, leaving 11 bases between them. The CDR3 is CASSLSPLSGANVLTF. The CDR3 DNA reads as TGTGCCAGCAGCCTCTCCCCACTCTCTGGGGCCAACGTCCTGACTTTC.

This clone occurred a few times. V and J are TRBV6-1 and TRBJ2-3, with D possibly being TRBD1 or TRBD2 (6 bases each). V lost 5 bases, J lost 4 bases, and 16 bases lay in between. The CDR3 covers 15 residues. Per the germline V gene, CDR1 is MNHNS and CDR2 is SASEGT. CDR3 region: CASSPPGGIADTQYF. DNA of the CDR3: TGTGCCAGCAGTCCCCCCGGGGGCATCGCAGATACGCAGTATTTT.

This clone was observed many times. The CDR3 nucleotides read TGTGCCAGCAGTTTGAGTAGCGGGAACGAGCAGTACTTC. Protein product: CASSLSSGNEQYF. The chain employs TRBV6-2 or TRBV6-3 and TRBJ2-7; 8 bases are shared with TRBD2. After removal of 4 bases from V and 5 bases from J, the junction contained 4 bases not matched to a gene. Germline CDR1 reads MNHEY; CDR2 reads SVGEGT. The CDR3 is made up of 13 amino acids.

This clone has just a few counts. The CDR3 loop is CASSLGQVDYNEQFF. The DNA for the CDR3 is TGTGCCAGCAGCTTAGGTCAGGTGGACTACAATGAGCAGTTCTTC. V usage is TRBV7-3 and J usage is TRBJ2-1; D unclear. Germline CDR1 SGHTA, CDR2 FQGTGA. V was clipped by 2 bases and J by 3 bases, with 11 bases between them. The CDR3 sequence is 15 residues long.

This chain uses TRBV5-1 with TRBJ2-7; the D is unclear. V was shortened by 0 bases and J by 2 bases, with 3 bases between the two germline ends. Germline values: CDR1 SGHRS, CDR2 YFSETQ. CDR3 length: 12 residues. The CDR3 DNA sequence: TGCGCCAGCAGCTTGGTCCCCTACGAGCAGTACTTC. The encoded protein is CASSLVPYEQYF.

This clone was seen a handful of times. This chain connects TRBV20-1 to TRBJ1-2, with 7 bases fitting TRBD1. The CDR3 runs 15 residues. Germline assignment: CDR1 DFQATT and CDR2 SNEGSKA (reference sequence). V lost 6 bases to trimming and J lost 8 bases; unmatched junction nucleotides: 18. The CDR3 loop is CSAPIGGTVKGGYTF. The CDR3 region has the DNA TGCAGTGCCCCAATAGGGGGCACGGTCAAGGGAGGCTACACCTTC.

The chain uses TRBV30 and TRBJ2-3; possibly TRBD2 for D (6 bases). The germline gives CDR1 GTSNPN, CDR2 SVGIG (reference sequence). This CDR3 has 15 amino acids. Trimming took 1 base from V and 6 from J, leaving 17 bases between them. CDR3 protein: CAWSDRGMGSDTQYF. The CDR3 DNA reads TGTGCCTGGAGTGACCGGGGGATGGGGTCGGATACGCAGTATTTT.

The chain links TRBV7-8 to TRBJ2-3, with D hard to call. The CDR3 is 14 residues long. Germline CDR1 SGHVS, CDR2 FQNEAQ. Trimming took 1 base from V and 2 from J, leaving 7 bases between them. The CDR3 coding sequence is TGTGCCAGCAGCTTAGGAGACACCACAGATACGCAGTATTTT. Translation: CASSLGDTTDTQYF.

To note about this clone: Compared with germline, one end of the junction differs, possibly owing to a read error. The chain combines TRBV20-1 with TRBJ2-1; TRBD1 aligns across 9 bases. The germline CDR1 and CDR2 sequences are DFQATT and SNEGSKA (reference sequence). This CDR3 has 15 residues. As DNA, the CDR3 is TGCAGCGCCGAAACCGGGACAGGGAACCGTAATGAGCAGCTCTTC. This codes for CSAETGTGNRNEQLF.

Comments on this clone: The junction does not match germline at one end; this may be a read error. The V and J genes are TRBV30 and TRBJ2-1; the match to TRBD2 covers 9 bases. From germline, CDR1 is GTSNPN and CDR2 SVGIG (reference sequence). This CDR3 is 14 amino acids long. This chain's CDR3 is CAWEGLASYNEQLF. CDR3 nucleotides: TGTGCCTGGGAGGGACTAGCTAGCTACAATGAGCAGCTCTTC. The full variable domain, its missing parts supplied by reference TRBV30 and TRBJ2-1, is SQTIHQWPATLVQPVGSPLSLECTVEGTSNPNLYWYRQAAGRGLQLLFYSVGIGQISSEVPQNLSASRPQDRQFILSSKKLLLSDSGFYLCAWEGLASYNEQLFGPGTRLTVL.

The chain has TRBV6-1 and TRBJ2-2; possibly TRBD1 for D (6 bases). V lost 8 bases and J lost 0, with 16 bases in between. The CDR3 has 16 residues. Germline CDR1 reads MNHNS; CDR2 reads SASEGT. The CDR3 loop reads CASGGSYRANTGELFF. The CDR3 DNA is TGTGCCAGCGGGGGCAGTTACCGCGCGAACACCGGGGAGCTGTTTTTT.

The chain carries TRBV5-1 and TRBJ2-5, with D maybe TRBD2 (5 bases). V shed 0 bases and J shed 1 base, with 13 bases lying between them. CDR3 length: 16 amino acids. Looked up from germline, CDR1 is SGHRS and CDR2 is YFSETQ. Here the CDR3 reads CASSLDPVRAQETQYF. DNA for the CDR3: TGCGCCAGCAGCTTGGACCCTGTGCGGGCCCAAGAGACCCAGTACTTC.

This clone was observed a handful of times. CDR3 sequence: CASSEIRGGRDGYTF. The CDR3 bases are TGCGCCAGCAGTGAGATTCGTGGGGGGCGGGATGGCTACACCTTC. The chain links TRBV10-2 to TRBJ1-2, with D perhaps TRBD1 (6 bases). CDR1 is WSHSY and CDR2 is SAAADI in the germline V gene. This CDR3 comprises 15 residues. V was shortened by 2 bases and J by 6 bases, with 16 bases between the two germline ends.

As concerns this clone: A read error may be the cause here, since a much bigger clone is one base away. This chain connects TRBV20-1 to TRBJ1-2, with 10 positions matching TRBD1. Germline CDR1 is DFQATT and CDR2 is SNEGSKA (reference sequence). V gave up 4 bases and J gave up 7 bases; unmatched junction bases: 6. The CDR3 sequence is 13 residues long. CDR3 sequence (DNA): TGCAGTGCTAAGACAGGGGGCTCTGCTGGCTACACCTTC. Translating it yields CSAKTGGSAGYTF.

This clone occurred a few times. The J gene is TRBJ1-2, the V gene TRBV5-6; D is undetermined. Trimming removed 0 bases at V and 4 bases at J, with 22 bases between. Germline V gives CDR1 SGHDT, CDR2 YYEEEE. The CDR3 has 18 residues. The DNA for the CDR3 is TGTGCCAGCAGCTTGGTGTCTGGGGTTCTCGTAGGAACCTATGGCTACACCTTC. Translation gives CASSLVSGVLVGTYGYTF. The whole variable domain, remainder taken from reference TRBV5-6 and TRBJ1-2, is DAGVTQSPTHLIKTRGQQVTLRCSPKSGHDTVSWYQQALGQGPQFIFQYYEEEERQRGNFPDRFSGHQFPNYSSELNVNALLLGDSALYLCASSLVSGVLVGTYGYTFGSGTRLTVV.